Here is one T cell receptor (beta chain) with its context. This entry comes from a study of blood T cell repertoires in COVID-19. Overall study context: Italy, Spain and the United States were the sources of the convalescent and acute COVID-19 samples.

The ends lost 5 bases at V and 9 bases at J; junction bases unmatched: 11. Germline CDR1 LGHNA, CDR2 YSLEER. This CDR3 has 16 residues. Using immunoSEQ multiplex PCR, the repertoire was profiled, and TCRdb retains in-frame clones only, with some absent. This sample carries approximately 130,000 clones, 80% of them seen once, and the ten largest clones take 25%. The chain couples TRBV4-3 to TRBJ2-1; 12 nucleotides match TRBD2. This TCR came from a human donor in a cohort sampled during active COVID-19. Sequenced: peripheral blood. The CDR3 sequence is CASSASSGGAFGEQFF. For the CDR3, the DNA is TGCGCCAGCAGCGCTTCTAGCGGGGGGGCCTTTGGTGAGCAGTTCTTC.